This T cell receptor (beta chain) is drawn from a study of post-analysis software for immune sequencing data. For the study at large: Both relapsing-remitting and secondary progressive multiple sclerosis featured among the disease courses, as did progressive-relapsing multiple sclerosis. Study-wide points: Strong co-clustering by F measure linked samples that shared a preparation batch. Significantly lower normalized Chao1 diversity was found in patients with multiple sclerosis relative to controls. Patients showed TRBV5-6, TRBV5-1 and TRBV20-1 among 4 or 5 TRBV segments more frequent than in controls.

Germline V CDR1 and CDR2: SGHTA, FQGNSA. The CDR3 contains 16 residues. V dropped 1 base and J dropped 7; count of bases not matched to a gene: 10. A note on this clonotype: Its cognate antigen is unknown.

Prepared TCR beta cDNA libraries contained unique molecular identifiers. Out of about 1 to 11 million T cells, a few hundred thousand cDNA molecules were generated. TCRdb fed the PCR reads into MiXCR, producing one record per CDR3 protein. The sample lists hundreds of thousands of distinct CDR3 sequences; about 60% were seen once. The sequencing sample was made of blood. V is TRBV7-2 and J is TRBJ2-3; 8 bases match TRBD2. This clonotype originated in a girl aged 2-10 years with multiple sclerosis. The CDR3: CASSLGTGGPFNTQYF. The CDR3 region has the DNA TGTGCCAGCAGCTTAGGGACGGGGGGGCCATTCAATACGCAGTATTTT.